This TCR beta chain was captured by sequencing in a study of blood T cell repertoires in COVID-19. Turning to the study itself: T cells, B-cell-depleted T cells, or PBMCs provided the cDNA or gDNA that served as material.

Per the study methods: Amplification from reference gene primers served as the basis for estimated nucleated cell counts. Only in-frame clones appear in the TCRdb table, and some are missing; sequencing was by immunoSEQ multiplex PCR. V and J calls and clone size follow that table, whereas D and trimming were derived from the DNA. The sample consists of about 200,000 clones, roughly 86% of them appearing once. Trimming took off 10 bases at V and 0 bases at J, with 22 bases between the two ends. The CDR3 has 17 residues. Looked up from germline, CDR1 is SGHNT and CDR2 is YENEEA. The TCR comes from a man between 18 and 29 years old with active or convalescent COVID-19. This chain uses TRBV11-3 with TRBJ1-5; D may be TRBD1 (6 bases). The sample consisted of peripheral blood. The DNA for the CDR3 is TGTGCCAACCAGCTAGTTACAGGGCTATATAGCAATCAGCCCCAGCATTTT. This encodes CANQLVTGLYSNQPQHF.